The subject of this entry is one TCR beta chain. Its antigen is unidentified. As TCR cDNA was made by 5'RACE template switching, a universal primer site and UMIs were added. TCRdb redid the calling of the 5' RACE reads with MiXCR, one entry per CDR3 protein. The sample yields some 97,000 distinct CDR3 sequences, roughly 6% seen once. The data derive from a study of T cells after yellow fever vaccination. Study-level findings and limits: Clones from primary vaccination mostly reappeared after the booster (around 96% CD4, over 85% CD8). One caveat is that FACS-sorted repertoires could contain abundant clonotypes contaminating from the bulk population.

The CDR3 covers 12 residues. Trimming took 7 bases from V and 0 from J, leaving 5 bases between them. Germline lookup yields CDR1 SEHNR and CDR2 FQNEAQ (reference sequence). V usage is TRBV7-9 and J usage is TRBJ2-3; D gene ambiguous. This material consisted of CD8+ T cells sorted from PBMCs, taken 10 days after the yellow fever booster vaccination. The origin of this receptor is a young man who received the YFV17D yellow fever vaccine. The CDR3 here is CASTGSTDTQYF. CDR3 DNA: TGTGCCAGCACCGGGAGCACAGATACGCAGTATTTT.